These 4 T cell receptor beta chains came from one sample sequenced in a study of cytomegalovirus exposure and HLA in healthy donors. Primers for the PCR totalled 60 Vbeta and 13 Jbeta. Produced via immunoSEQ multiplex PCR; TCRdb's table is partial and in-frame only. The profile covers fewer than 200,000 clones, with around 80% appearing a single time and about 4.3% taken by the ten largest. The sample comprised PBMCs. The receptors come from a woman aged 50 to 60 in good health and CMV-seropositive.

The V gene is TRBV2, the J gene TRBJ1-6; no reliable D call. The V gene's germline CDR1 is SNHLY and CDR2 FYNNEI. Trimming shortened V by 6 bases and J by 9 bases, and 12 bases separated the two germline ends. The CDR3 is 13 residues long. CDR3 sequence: CASRPVYSSPLHF. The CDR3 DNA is TGTGCCAGCAGGCCGGTTTATTCTTCACCCCTCCACTTT.

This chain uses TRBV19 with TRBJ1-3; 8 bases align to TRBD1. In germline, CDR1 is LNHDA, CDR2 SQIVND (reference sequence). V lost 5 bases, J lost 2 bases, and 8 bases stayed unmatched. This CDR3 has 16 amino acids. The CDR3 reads CASSPTGGAAGNTIYF. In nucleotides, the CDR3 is TGTGCCAGTAGTCCTACAGGGGGAGCTGCTGGAAACACCATATATTTT.

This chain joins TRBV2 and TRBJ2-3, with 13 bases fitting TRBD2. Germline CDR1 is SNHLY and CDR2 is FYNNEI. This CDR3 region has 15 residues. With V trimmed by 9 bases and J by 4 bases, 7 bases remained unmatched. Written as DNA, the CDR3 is TGTGCCAGGAAACTAGCGGGAGGGCCCCCAGATACGCAGTATTTT. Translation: CARKLAGGPPDTQYF.

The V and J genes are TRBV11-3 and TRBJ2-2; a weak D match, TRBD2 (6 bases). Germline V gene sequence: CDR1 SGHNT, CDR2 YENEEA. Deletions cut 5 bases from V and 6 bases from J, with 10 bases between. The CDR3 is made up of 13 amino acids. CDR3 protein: CASSRGEAGELFF. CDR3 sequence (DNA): TGTGCCAGCAGCCGAGGGGAGGCCGGGGAGCTGTTTTTT.